This TCR beta chain originates from a study of T cell responses to AZD1222 COVID-19 vaccine (dated by TCRdb to about 2021). Context from the whole study: Because spike-specific TCR depth and breadth did not differ between the two schedules, AZD1222 recipients who got a second dose at roughly 4 weeks were pooled with those who got a second dose at roughly 12 weeks. TCR sequencing covered approximately 230 trial participants: 200 to 210 given two doses of AZD1222 and 26 given two doses of MenACWY control vaccine. Trial participants were enrolled into age subgroups of 18-55, 56-69 and 70-plus years, which contained around 150, 29 and 61 TCR-sequenced participants, respectively.

This specimen's time point label, interpreted: baseline before first vaccination. Vaccinee samples came from UK trials COV001 and COV002, including a single-blind randomized controlled phase 2/3 trial of AZD1222 (ChAdOx1 nCoV-19) in healthy adults. For TCRbeta chain sequencing, PBMC samples were collected from trial participants at day 0 and at day 28 after the second dose. Paper-wide results and their limitations: A significant rise in spike-specific TCR breadth and depth was observed after two AZD1222 doses relative to day 0 and relative to MenACWY recipients. Because no day 14 peak-response samples were available, repertoires were characterized only after the peak T cell response. In the small 56-69-year group, the increase in depth fell short of significance, most likely because of low power. Reportedly, close to half of the unique spike-specific TCRs recognized epitopes lying outside the regions that are mutated in the B.1.351 and B.1.1.7 variants. Participants were mostly white British, with more females than males. The authors suggested clonal diversity may have been underestimated. The vaccine-associated CD4 TCRs covered the entire spike protein, and the dominant responses fell in regions 160-218 and 743-854. Conclusions about previously exposed vaccinees were limited because only a handful of AZD1222 recipients were SARS-CoV-2 seropositive at baseline.

Points on this clone: The antigen it recognizes is unknown. The record has no base qualities; no much larger clone is one base away.

The CDR3 regions of human TCRbeta chains were analyzed by immunosequencing. The study's own analysis went as follows. TCRs in the repertoires were compared against a reference library of SARS-CoV-2-specific TCRs that had been generated with the MIRA antigen-specificity platform. Breadth was defined as the fraction of unique TCRs that were SARS-CoV-2-associated. Depth was defined as the fraction of total T cells that were SARS-CoV-2-associated. Using the MIRA data, every spike-specific TCR was mapped to the spike region that the TCR reacted to and assigned to either a CD4 or a CD8 class. Log10-transformed breadth and depth values were compared by one-way ANOVA with Sidak's multiple comparisons tests. This is the immuneACCESS table as TCRdb keeps it, with only in-frame sequences that have V and J called. A part of the clones is gone; compared with another copy, unresolved V genes explain less than half, and the rest is unexplained. D and trimming come from the DNA, and the V and J calls and clone size come from that table. The sample table lists about 180,000 clones, just over 85% of them with a count of one. 0.49% of the sample lies in the top ten.

The germline V gene provides CDR1 MNHEY and CDR2 SVGAGI. The CDR3 runs 12 amino acids, cysteine and phenylalanine included. Just CDR3 DNA is preserved here, 36 bases in frame from base 1. Between the V and J ends, shortened by 9 bases and 0 bases respectively, the junction contains 8 bases. This sample comprised peripheral blood, obtained on day 0 of AZD1222 vaccination. The sequence joins TRBV6-5 to TRBJ1-1; possibly the D gene is TRBD1, per 5 matching bases. This clonotype originated in an adult in good health. The nucleotides read TGTGCCAGTCAGGGAATGAACACTGAAGCTTTCTTT. This encodes CASQGMNTEAFF.